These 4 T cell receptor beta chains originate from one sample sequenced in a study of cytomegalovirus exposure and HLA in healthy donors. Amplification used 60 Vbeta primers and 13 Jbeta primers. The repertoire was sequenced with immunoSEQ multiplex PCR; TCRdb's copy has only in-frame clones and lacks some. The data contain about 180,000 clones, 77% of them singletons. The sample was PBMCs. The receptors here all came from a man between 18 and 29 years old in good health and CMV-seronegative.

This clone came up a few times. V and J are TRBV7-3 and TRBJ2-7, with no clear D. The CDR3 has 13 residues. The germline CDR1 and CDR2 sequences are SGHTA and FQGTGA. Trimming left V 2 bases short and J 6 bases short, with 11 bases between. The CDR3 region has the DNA TGTGCCAGCAGCTTAGGAGCAACGGGCGAGCAGTACTTC. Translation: CASSLGATGEQYF.

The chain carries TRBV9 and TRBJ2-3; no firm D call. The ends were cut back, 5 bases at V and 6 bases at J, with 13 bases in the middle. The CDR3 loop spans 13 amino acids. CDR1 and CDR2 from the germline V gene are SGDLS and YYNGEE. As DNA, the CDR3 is TGTGCCAGCAGTGTTAATACATGGGATACGCAGTATTTT. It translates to CASSVNTWDTQYF.

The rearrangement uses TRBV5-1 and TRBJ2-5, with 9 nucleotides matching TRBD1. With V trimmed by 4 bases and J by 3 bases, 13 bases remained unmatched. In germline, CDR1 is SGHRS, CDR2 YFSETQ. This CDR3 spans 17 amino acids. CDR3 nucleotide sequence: TGCGCCAGCAGCCGCCGGGTTCGGACAGGGGTTGAAGAGACCCAGTACTTC. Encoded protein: CASSRRVRTGVEETQYF.

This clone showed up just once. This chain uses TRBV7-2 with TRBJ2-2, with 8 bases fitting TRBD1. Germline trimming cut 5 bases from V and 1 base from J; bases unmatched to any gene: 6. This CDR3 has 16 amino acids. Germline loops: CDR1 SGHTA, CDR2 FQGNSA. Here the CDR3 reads CASSARQGRNTGELFF. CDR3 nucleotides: TGTGCCAGCAGCGCCCGACAGGGGCGGAACACCGGGGAGCTGTTTTTT.